A selection of T cell receptor beta chains follows, all from one sample in a study of blood T cell repertoires in COVID-19. Assay: immunoSEQ multiplex PCR; the TCRdb copy retains only in-frame clones and omits some. The table includes tens of thousands of clones, 85% to 90% detected once. Sequenced: peripheral blood. These TCRs come from a human donor with active COVID-19. The donor label of this sample is uncertain. Each CDR3 is given with its conserved first and last residue.

V	J	CDR3
TRBV30	TRBJ1-6	CACYRGSNNSPLHF
TRBV18	TRBJ1-2	CASSPRQGDGYGYTF
TRBV11-2	TRBJ2-7	CASSFSGRKYEQYF
TRBV27	TRBJ2-5	CASHGGETQYF
TRBV21-1	TRBJ2-7	CASSKIGVVTSGEGIEQYF
TRBV2	TRBJ2-7	CASMTLPGEQYF
TRBV18	TRBJ1-2	CASSPLTDGYTF
TRBV6-5	TRBJ2-1	CASSYGLAVANEQFF
TRBV28	TRBJ2-3	CASSRGTSGRTDTQYF
TRBV27	TRBJ2-1	CASQDRGPLDEQFF
TRBV28	TRBJ2-3	CASSVQGTVDTQYF
TRBV6-2/TRBV6-3	TRBJ2-2	CASSYSGRNTGELFF
TRBV15	TRBJ2-7	CATSGRTGYYEQYF
TRBV28	TRBJ2-5	CASSFTWGEAGQETQYF
TRBV23-1	TRBJ1-4	CASSQSRGNENLFF
TRBV19	TRBJ2-1	CASSATRTDGLLFF
TRBV30	TRBJ1-2	CAWSVLPGGGSGYTF
TRBV5-6	TRBJ1-2	CASSLTRDSPHGYTF
TRBV30	TRBJ2-2	CAWSAGYTGELFF
TRBV4-2	TRBJ2-7	CASSQAVAGYEQYF
TRBV4-1	TRBJ2-7	CASSQDWGRSYEQYF
TRBV27	TRBJ2-3	CASSSGQGRGTDTQYF
TRBV9	TRBJ2-2	CASSEGHLNTGELFF
TRBV13	TRBJ2-7	CASSLGAGTYEQYF
TRBV7-9	TRBJ2-1	CASSLGLAGGSNEQFF
TRBV24-1	TRBJ2-4	CATSDQGGGAKNIQYF
TRBV30	TRBJ2-7	CAWSVGTGGSYEQYF
TRBV10-3	TRBJ2-3	CAISESAASLTSGVVDTQYF